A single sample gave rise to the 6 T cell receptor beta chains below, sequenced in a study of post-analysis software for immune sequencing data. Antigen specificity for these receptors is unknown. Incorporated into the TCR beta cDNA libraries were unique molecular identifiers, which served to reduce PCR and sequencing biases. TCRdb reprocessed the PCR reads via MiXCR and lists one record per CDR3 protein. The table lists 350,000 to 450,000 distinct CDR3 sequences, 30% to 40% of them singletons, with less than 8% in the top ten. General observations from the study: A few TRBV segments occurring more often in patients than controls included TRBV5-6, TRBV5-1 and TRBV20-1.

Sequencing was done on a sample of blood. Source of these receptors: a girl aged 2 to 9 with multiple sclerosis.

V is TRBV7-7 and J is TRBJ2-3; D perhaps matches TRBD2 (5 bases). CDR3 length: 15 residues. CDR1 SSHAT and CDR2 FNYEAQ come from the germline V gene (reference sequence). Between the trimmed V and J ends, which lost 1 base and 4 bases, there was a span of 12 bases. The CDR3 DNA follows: TGTGCCAGCAGCTTAGGGGCCGGAGGCCCAGATACGCAGTATTTT. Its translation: CASSLGAGGPDTQYF.

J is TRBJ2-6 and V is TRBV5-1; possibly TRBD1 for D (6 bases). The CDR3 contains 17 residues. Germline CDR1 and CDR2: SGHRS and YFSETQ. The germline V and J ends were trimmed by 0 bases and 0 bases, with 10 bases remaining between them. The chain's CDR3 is CASSLGTANSGANVLTF. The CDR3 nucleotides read TGCGCCAGCAGCTTGGGGACAGCCAACTCTGGGGCCAACGTCCTGACTTTC.

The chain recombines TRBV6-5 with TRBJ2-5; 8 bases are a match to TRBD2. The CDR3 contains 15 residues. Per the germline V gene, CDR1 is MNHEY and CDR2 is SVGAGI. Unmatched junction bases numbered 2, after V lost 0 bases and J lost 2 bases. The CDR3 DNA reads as TGTGCCAGCAGTTACTCCGGGAGGGTTCAAGAGACCCAGTACTTC. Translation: CASSYSGRVQETQYF.

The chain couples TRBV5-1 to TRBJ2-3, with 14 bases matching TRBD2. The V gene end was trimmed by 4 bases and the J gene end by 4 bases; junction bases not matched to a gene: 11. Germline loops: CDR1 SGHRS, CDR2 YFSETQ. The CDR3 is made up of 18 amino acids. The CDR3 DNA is TGCGCCAGCAGCGCGTCCTCGACTAGCGGGGGGGCTCCAGATACGCAGTATTTT. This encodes CASSASSTSGGAPDTQYF.

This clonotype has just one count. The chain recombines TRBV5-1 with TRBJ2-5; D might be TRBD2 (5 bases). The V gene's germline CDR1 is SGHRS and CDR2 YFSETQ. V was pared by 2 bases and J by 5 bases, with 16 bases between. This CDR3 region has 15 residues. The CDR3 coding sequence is TGCGCCAGCAGCTTTTCCCTCTCCCGAGGGGAGACCCAGTACTTC. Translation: CASSFSLSRGETQYF.

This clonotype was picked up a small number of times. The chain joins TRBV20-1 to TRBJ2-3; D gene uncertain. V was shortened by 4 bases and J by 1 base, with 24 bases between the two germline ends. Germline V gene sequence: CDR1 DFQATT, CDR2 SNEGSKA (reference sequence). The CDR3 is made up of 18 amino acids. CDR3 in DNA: TGCAGTGCTACAACCTTCTTCTACAACGCCAGCGGCACAGATACGCAGTATTTT. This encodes CSATTFFYNASGTDTQYF.